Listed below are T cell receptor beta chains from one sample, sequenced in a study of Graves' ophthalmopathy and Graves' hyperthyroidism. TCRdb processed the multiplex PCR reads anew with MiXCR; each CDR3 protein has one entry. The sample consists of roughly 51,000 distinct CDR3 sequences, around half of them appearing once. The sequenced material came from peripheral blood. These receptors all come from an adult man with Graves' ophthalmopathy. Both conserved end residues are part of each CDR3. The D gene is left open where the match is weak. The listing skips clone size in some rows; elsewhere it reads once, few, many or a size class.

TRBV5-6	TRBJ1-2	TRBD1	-	CASRTGQGDYGYTF	TGTGCCAGCAGGACAGGACAGGGCGACTATGGCTACACCTTC
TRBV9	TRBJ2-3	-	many	CASSPRGGATDTQYF	TGTGCCAGCAGCCCCCGGGGCGGGGCGACAGATACGCAGTATTTT
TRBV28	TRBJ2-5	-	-	CASSLEGTQYF	TGTGCCAGCAGTTTAGAAGGGACCCAGTACTTC
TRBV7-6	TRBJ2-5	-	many	CASSLSAGGETQYF	TGTGCCAGCAGCTTGTCAGCCGGTGGGGAGACCCAGTACTTC
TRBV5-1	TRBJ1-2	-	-	CASSNNCGYAF	TGCGCCAGCAGCAATAACTGTGGCTACGCCTTC
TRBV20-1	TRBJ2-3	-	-	CSARDRLEEADTQYF	TGCAGTGCTAGAGACCGACTAGAAGAGGCAGATACGCAGTATTTT
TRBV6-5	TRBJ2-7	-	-	CASIRFGEQYF	TGTGCCAGCATACGATTCGGGGAGCAGTACTTC
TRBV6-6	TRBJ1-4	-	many	CASSYSPVTNEKLFF	TGTGCCAGCAGTTACAGTCCGGTCACTAATGAAAAACTGTTTTTT
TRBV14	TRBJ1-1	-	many	CASSQDIREGMNTEAFF	TGTGCCAGCAGCCAAGACATACGGGAGGGCATGAACACTGAAGCTTTCTTT
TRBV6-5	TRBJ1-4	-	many	CASSYLGPRTNEKLFF	TGTGCCAGCAGTTACCTAGGGCCGCGGACTAATGAAAAACTGTTTTTT
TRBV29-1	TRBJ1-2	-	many	CSVGTRGVNYGYTF	TGCAGCGTCGGGACGAGGGGGGTTAACTATGGCTACACCTTC
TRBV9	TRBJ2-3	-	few	CVSSVAVDTQCF	TGTGTCAGCAGCGTAGCGGTAGATACGCAGTGTTTT
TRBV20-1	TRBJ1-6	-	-	CSASLRGLLGGNSPLHF	TGCAGTGCTAGCCTCAGAGGGCTTCTGGGCGGGAATTCACCCCTCCACTTT
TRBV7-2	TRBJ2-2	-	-	CASSQDAGARTGELFF	TGTGCCAGCAGCCAAGATGCAGGGGCGCGCACCGGGGAGCTGTTTTTT
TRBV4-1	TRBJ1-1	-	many	CASSQIRGSATEAFF	TGCGCCAGCAGCCAGATACGGGGTTCAGCCACTGAAGCTTTCTTT
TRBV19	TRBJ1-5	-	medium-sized	CASSIESLGAQHF	TGTGCCAGTAGTATCGAGAGCTTAGGAGCCCAGCATTTT
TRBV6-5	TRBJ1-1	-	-	CASSYYSGLNSSTADVEAFF	TGTGCCAGCAGTTACTACTCCGGCCTGAACTCTAGCACTGCAGATGTAGAAGCTTTCTTT
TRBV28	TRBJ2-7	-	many	CASSLLSYEQYF	TGTGCCAGCAGTTTGCTCTCCTACGAGCAGTACTTC
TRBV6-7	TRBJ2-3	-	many	CASSYSGSVSTDTQYF	TGTGCCAGCAGTTATTCGGGTAGCGTTAGCACAGATACGCAGTATTTT
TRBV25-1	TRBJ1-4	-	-	CASSGGEAGKFNEKLFF	TGTGCCAGCAGTGGAGGGGAGGCAGGCAAATTTAATGAAAAACTGTTTTTT
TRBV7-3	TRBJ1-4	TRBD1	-	CASSPPTGYGKLSF	TGTGCCAGCAGCCCGCCGACAGGGTATGGAAAACTGTCTTTT
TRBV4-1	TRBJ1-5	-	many	CASSQVPGGFHQPQHF	TGCGCCAGCAGCCAAGTCCCAGGAGGGTTCCATCAGCCCCAGCATTTT
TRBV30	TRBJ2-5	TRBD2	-	CAWSTSQGLAETQYF	TGTGCCTGGAGTACTTCCCAGGGACTAGCGGAGACCCAGTACTTC
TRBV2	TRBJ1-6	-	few	CASSDRPNSPLHF	TGTGCCAGCAGCGACAGACCCAATTCACCCCTCCACTTT
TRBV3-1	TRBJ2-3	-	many	CASSPREPAGLDTQYF	TGTGCCAGCAGCCCCCGGGAGCCCGCCGGGTTGGATACGCAGTATTTT
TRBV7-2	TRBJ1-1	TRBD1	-	CATQQGMNTEAFF	TGTGCCACTCAACAGGGGATGAACACTGAAGCTTTCTTT
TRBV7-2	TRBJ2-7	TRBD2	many	CASSLGLLAGPYEQYF	TGTGCCAGCAGCTTAGGCTTACTAGCGGGGCCCTACGAGCAGTACTTC
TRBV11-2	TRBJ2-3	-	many	CASSLSGPEPDTQYF	TGTGCCAGCAGCTTATCGGGACCAGAGCCAGATACGCAGTATTTT
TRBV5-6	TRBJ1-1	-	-	CASSLRQRGVWNTEAFF	TGTGCCAGCAGCTTGCGACAGAGGGGGGTGTGGAACACTGAAGCTTTCTTT
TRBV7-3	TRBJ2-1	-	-	CASSLSQSSSNNEQFF	TGTGCCAGCAGCTTATCCCAGTCAAGCTCCAACAATGAGCAGTTCTTC
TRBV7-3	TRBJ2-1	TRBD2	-	CASSSKQGSGTSGRAYNEQFF	TGTGCCAGCAGCTCCAAGCAGGGTTCGGGGACTAGCGGGAGGGCCTACAATGAGCAGTTCTTC
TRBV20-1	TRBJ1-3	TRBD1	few	CGGGQGAGGNTIYF	TGCGGAGGAGGGCAGGGGGCAGGAGGAAACACCATATATTTT
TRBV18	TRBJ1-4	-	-	CASSPPAGGEKLFF	TGTGCCAGCTCACCTCCGGCAGGTGGCGAAAAACTGTTTTTT
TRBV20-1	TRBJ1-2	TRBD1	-	CSAETGSNYGYTF	TGCAGTGCTGAGACAGGGAGCAACTATGGCTACACCTTC
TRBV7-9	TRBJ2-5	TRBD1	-	CASRQTTGYETQYF	TGTGCCAGCAGGCAGACGACAGGGTACGAGACCCAGTACTTC
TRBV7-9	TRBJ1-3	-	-	CASSPDLGYKGNTIYF	TGTGCCAGCAGCCCCGACCTGGGGTACAAGGGAAACACCATATATTTT
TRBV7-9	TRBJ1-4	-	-	CASSFGVGGEKLFF	TGTGCCAGCAGCTTTGGGGTCGGCGGTGAAAAACTGTTTTTT
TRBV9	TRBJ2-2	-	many	CASSVQGTGSGELFF	TGTGCCAGCAGCGTACAGGGGACTGGGAGCGGGGAGCTGTTTTTT
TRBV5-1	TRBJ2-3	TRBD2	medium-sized	CASPWGGRIDTQYF	TGCGCCAGCCCTTGGGGCGGGAGGATAGATACGCAGTATTTT
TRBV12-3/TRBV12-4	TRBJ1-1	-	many	CASSGTSRGEAFF	TGTGCCAGCAGTGGGACTTCACGGGGTGAAGCTTTCTTT
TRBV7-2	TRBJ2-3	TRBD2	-	CTSSLRGGPDTQYF	TGTACCAGCAGCTTACGGGGAGGGCCAGATACGCAGTATTTT